This record concerns one T cell receptor beta chain sequence. This clone's antigen is unknown. One base away there is no much larger clone; base qualities are not given. The time point label on this specimen signifies: cycle 2 day 1 (C2D1) of nivolumab. Every trial patient had relapsed after autologous stem cell transplantation, and cohorts A, B and C differed in prior brentuximab vedotin exposure. The trial cohort comprised some 60 patients with relapsed/refractory classical Hodgkin lymphoma whose best overall responses were complete response, partial response or progressive disease. Trial patients were treated with single-agent nivolumab in the multi-cohort phase II CheckMate 205 trial. An independent review committee assessed best overall response by applying the 2007 International Working Group response criteria. Trial PBMCs were obtained immediately prior to nivolumab initiation (C1D1) and on therapy at cycle 2 day 1 and cycle 4 day 1. After peripheral blood was drawn into 8 mL Vacutainer Cell Preparation Tubes, PBMCs were isolated by centrifugation and then cryopreserved.

The sample is drawn from a study of PD-1 blockade in classical Hodgkin lymphoma (dated by TCRdb to about 2020). Background for the entire study: Nivolumab dosing was 3 mg/kg intravenously every 2 weeks, continuing until either disease progression or unacceptable toxicity. To define a peripheral blood immune signature of response to PD-1 blockade in classical Hodgkin lymphoma, the study combined TCR beta sequencing with CyTOF.

What the research found in general, with its limitations: Baseline TCR diversity was reported to be lower in newly diagnosed patients than in healthy donors, and even lower in relapsed/refractory patients. Only a single clinical trial cohort was studied, and what caused the repertoire differences, possibly disease activity or prior therapy, remained undefined. Lower diversity was observed in patients in whom nivolumab was started less than 1 year after ASCT, and these patients were excluded from later analyses so that confounding by immune reconstitution would be avoided. By C4D1, a significant rise was seen in CD4+ TCR diversity but not in CD8+ TCR diversity (p=0.0027 vs p=0.16), and the rise was most apparent among complete responders (p=0.02). Trial patients achieving complete response had baseline diversity similar to newly diagnosed patients, whereas partial responders and progressors had significantly lower diversity.

From a lookup of the germline V gene, CDR1 and CDR2 are SGHTA and FQGNSA. Including the terminal cysteine and phenylalanine, the CDR3 comprises 14 residues. Just the 42-base CDR3 DNA is kept, in frame starting at base 1. V was cut back by 3 bases and J by 3 bases, leaving a gap of 11 bases between them. Genomic DNA was isolated using the Qiagen DNeasy kit from unsorted PBMCs as well as from negatively selected CD4+ and CD8+ fractions. TCR beta CDR3 regions were amplified by immunoSEQ multiplex PCR using primers annealing to V and J segments. A synthetic immune receptor repertoire was used to minimize amplification bias, and remaining bias was computationally removed after sequencing. The study's own analysis went as follows. Repertoire diversity was quantified as the Shannon entropy index using custom Python scripts. Unsorted, CD4+ and CD8+ repertoires were examined separately, except in combined analyses, for which CD4+ and CD8+ sequences were merged in silico. A clone was considered expanded if an increase in frequency of at least 2-fold after treatment relative to C1D1 was found, and a pseudocount of 0.5 was applied to clones undetected at baseline. Singleton clones were defined as clones with 0 or 1 copy at C1D1, and non-singleton clones were defined as clones with 2 or more copies. Clones expanded in unsorted samples were assigned a CD4+, CD8+ or unknown annotation through matching of protein sequences in sorted samples from the same patient. Wilcoxon tests on paired samples were used to test changes in diversity from C1D1 to C4D1. Not all clones reach the TCRdb copy of this immuneACCESS table, which keeps in-frame sequences only. Checked studies attribute under half of the gap to unresolved V genes and leave the rest unexplained. Clonal size and the V and J genes are those of that table, whereas D and trimming came from the DNA. Across this sample there are more than 30,000 clones, with over 65% seen only once. The top ten constitute roughly 16% of the sample.

This chain joins TRBV7-2 to TRBJ1-1; possibly the D gene is TRBD1, per 5 matching bases. The source was peripheral blood mononuclear cells (PBMCs), collected before the second cycle of nivolumab. The source of this sequence is a human donor with classical Hodgkin lymphoma. Read as DNA, the sequence is TGTGCCAGCAGCTTTGCGGGACCGTACACTGAAGCTTTCTTT. Its product reads: CASSFAGPYTEAFF.